The 28 T cell receptor beta chains below were found in one sample sequenced in a study of a mutant IDH1 vaccine in newly diagnosed glioma. Regarding time point: baseline, week 1 (first vaccination visit). Treatment in this sample: pre-vaccination baseline after standard-of-care therapy. Produced via immunoSEQ multiplex PCR; TCRdb's table is partial and in-frame only. Here the sample spans about 98,000 clones, approximately 90% being singletons. The specimen comprised PBMCs, sampled from a glioma patient treated with radiotherapy, temozolomide or both. Source of these receptors: a woman aged 50 to 65 with glioma.

This clone showed up just a few times. V usage is TRBV29-1 and J usage is TRBJ1-1; D may be TRBD1 (5 bases). Germline CDR1 SQVTM, CDR2 ANQGSEA. CDR3 length: 12 residues. Trimming cost V 2 bases and J 4 bases, with 8 bases left between them. The CDR3, as DNA: TGCAGCGTTGAACAGGGTCTCACTGAAGCTTTCTTT. This gives the protein CSVEQGLTEAFF.

The chain joins TRBV30 to TRBJ2-5; D remains unclear. V lost 0 bases, J lost 6 bases, and 5 bases lay in between. Germline CDR1 reads GTSNPN; CDR2 reads SVGIG (reference sequence). CDR3 length: 11 amino acids. Written as DNA, the CDR3 is TGTGCCTGGAGTGTACCCCAGACCCAGTACTTC. Amino acid sequence: CAWSVPQTQYF. Supplemented by reference TRBV30 and TRBJ2-5, the full variable domain reads SQTIHQWPATLVQPVGSPLSLECTVEGTSNPNLYWYRQAAGRGLQLLFYSVGIGQISSEVPQNLSASRPQDRQFILSSKKLLLSDSGFYLCAWSVPQTQYFGPGTRLLVL.

This chain connects TRBV28 to TRBJ1-4, with a possible D match to TRBD1 (6 bases). Germline V gene sequence: CDR1 MDHEN, CDR2 SYDVKM. The CDR3 loop spans 16 amino acids. V was pared by 2 bases and J by 6 bases, with 16 bases between. The CDR3 region has the DNA TGTGCCAGCAGTTTAAATGGCTTGGGGGCAGATGAAAAACTGTTTTTT. It is translated as CASSLNGLGADEKLFF.

The chain recombines TRBV6-5 with TRBJ1-2; TRBD1 matches at 7 bases. Germline lookup yields CDR1 MNHEY and CDR2 SVGAGI. V shed 5 bases and J 8 bases; nucleotides not matched to a gene: 8. The CDR3 is 13 residues long. The CDR3 spells CASSTTGVGGYTF. CDR3 DNA sequence: TGTGCCAGCAGTACAACAGGGGTGGGGGGCTACACCTTC.

To note about this clone: One end of the junction does not line up with germline, which may come from a read error. This chain links TRBV7-9 with TRBJ2-1; D may be TRBD2 (7 bases). Looked up from germline, CDR1 is SEHNR and CDR2 is FQNEAQ (reference sequence). The length of the CDR3 is 16 residues. As DNA, the CDR3 is TGTGCCAGCAGCCGAGGACAGCGGGACTCCAACAATGAGCAGTTCTTC. Translated, it gives CASSRGQRDSNNEQFF. The variable domain in full, completed from reference TRBV7-9 and TRBJ2-1, reads DTGVSQNPRHKITKRGQNVTFRCDPISEHNRLYWYRQTLGQGPEFLTYFQNEAQLEKSRLLSDRFSAERPKGSFSTLEIQRTEQGDSAMYLCASSRGQRDSNNEQFFGPGTRLTVL.

V and J are TRBV5-1 and TRBJ2-5; 8 bases are shared with TRBD2. CDR3 length equals 14 residues. Losses at the gene ends were 2 bases for V and 3 bases for J; bases not matched to a gene: 3. Germline CDR1 and CDR2: SGHRS and YFSETQ. The DNA of the CDR3 is TGCGCCAGCAGCTTCTCAGCGGGAGAAGAGACCCAGTACTTC. Translation gives CASSFSAGEETQYF.

This chain links TRBV19 with TRBJ1-2, with TRBD1 as a possible D gene (5 bases). Trimming stripped 6 bases from V and 9 bases from J, with 14 bases between. Germline V gives CDR1 LNHDA, CDR2 SQIVND (reference sequence). This CDR3 region has 12 residues. The CDR3 reads CASRGRFFSYTF. CDR3 DNA sequence: TGTGCCAGTAGGGGACGGTTCTTCAGCTACACCTTC.

V is TRBV5-1 and J is TRBJ2-7; TRBD1 agrees at 10 bases. V lost 4 bases and J lost 6; bases outside the gene matches: 10. This CDR3 comprises 15 residues. Germline CDR1 reads SGHRS; CDR2 reads YFSETQ. In DNA form, the CDR3 reads TGCGCCAGCAGCCCGACTAGGGACAGGGGCTCCGAGCAGTACTTC. Translation: CASSPTRDRGSEQYF. Variable domain in full (rest from reference TRBV5-1 and TRBJ2-7): KAGVTQTPRYLIKTRGQQVTLSCSPISGHRSVSWYQQTPGQGLQFLFEYFSETQRNKGNFPGRFSGRQFSNSRSEMNVSTLELGDSALYLCASSPTRDRGSEQYFGPGTRLTVT.

The V and J genes are TRBV6-1 and TRBJ1-1; possibly TRBD1 for D (6 bases). Germline-derived CDR1 and CDR2 are MNHNS and SASEGT. The V and J ends lost 2 bases and 0 bases respectively, with 10 bases between them. This CDR3 has 15 amino acids. The chain's CDR3 is CASSEMGHLNTEAFF. DNA for the CDR3: TGTGCCAGCAGTGAAATGGGACACCTGAACACTGAAGCTTTCTTT.

This sequence joins TRBV9 and TRBJ2-3; D may be TRBD1 or TRBD2 (5 bases each). The CDR3 extends over 17 amino acids. Germline CDR1 and CDR2: SGDLS and YYNGEE. V was shortened by 0 bases and J by 0 bases, with 14 bases between the two germline ends. CDR3 protein: CASSVGLGDSSTDTQYF. The CDR3 region has the DNA TGTGCCAGCAGCGTAGGGTTGGGGGATTCTAGCACAGATACGCAGTATTTT.

The CDR3 is CASSLAYRDTSYEQYF. In nucleotides, the CDR3 is TGTGCCAGCAGCTTAGCGTACCGGGACACCTCCTACGAGCAGTACTTC. The chain employs TRBV7-6 and TRBJ2-7; D might be TRBD1 (6 bases). Deletions cut 0 bases from V and 0 bases from J, with 12 bases between. The CDR3 length is 16 residues. Germline CDR1 reads SGHVS; CDR2 reads FNYEAQ.

Worth noting for this clone: This same CDR3 is encoded by further DNA sequences in the sample. This chain links TRBV2 with TRBJ1-4; TRBD1 matches 11 bases. The CDR3 is 15 amino acids. Germline assignment: CDR1 SNHLY and CDR2 FYNNEI. J lost 3 bases, V lost 6 bases, and 3 bases had no gene match. DNA for the CDR3: TGTGCCAGCAGCGGACAGGGGGCGGCTAATGAAAAACTGTTTTTT. It encodes CASSGQGAANEKLFF.

The genes are TRBV28 and TRBJ1-1; D not certain. CDR1 is MDHEN, CDR2 SYDVKM, per germline. Deletions cut 5 bases from V and 2 bases from J, with 15 bases between. CDR3 size: 15 residues. CDR3 residues: CASSPLDYRNTEAFF. CDR3 nucleotides: TGTGCCAGCAGTCCCCTGGACTATCGAAACACTGAAGCTTTCTTT. The whole variable domain, filled in from reference TRBV28 and TRBJ1-1, reads DVKVTQSSRYLVKRTGEKVFLECVQDMDHENMFWYRQDPGLGLRLIYFSYDVKMKEKGDIPEGYSVSREKKERFSLILESASTNQTSMYLCASSPLDYRNTEAFFGQGTRLTVV.

This chain joins TRBV28 and TRBJ2-3; tentatively, D is TRBD2 (6 bases). The CDR3 is made up of 16 amino acids. Trimming took off 5 bases at V and 2 bases at J, with 17 bases between the two ends. Germline V lookup: CDR1 MDHEN, CDR2 SYDVKM. The CDR3 loop reads CASSPPGASSTDTQYF. DNA of the CDR3: TGTGCCAGCAGTCCTCCGGGAGCTTCATCCACAGATACGCAGTATTTT. Variable domain in full (rest from reference TRBV28 and TRBJ2-3): DVKVTQSSRYLVKRTGEKVFLECVQDMDHENMFWYRQDPGLGLRLIYFSYDVKMKEKGDIPEGYSVSREKKERFSLILESASTNQTSMYLCASSPPGASSTDTQYFGPGTRLTVL.

This clone was detected only once. The chain uses TRBV7-3 and TRBJ2-1; 8 bases fit TRBD2. Germline CDR1 reads SGHTA; CDR2 reads FQGTGA. The V gene end was trimmed by 5 bases and the J gene end by 6 bases; junction bases not matched to a gene: 9. This CDR3 region has 15 residues. DNA for the CDR3: TGTGCCAGCAGCCCCCGGGGGGGACTGGGCAATGAGCAGTTCTTC. Translated: CASSPRGGLGNEQFF. The full variable domain, rest sourced from reference TRBV7-3 and TRBJ2-1, is GAGVSQTPSNKVTEKGKYVELRCDPISGHTALYWYRQSLGQGPEFLIYFQGTGAADDSGLPNDRFFAVRPEGSVSTLKIQRTERGDSAVYLCASSPRGGLGNEQFFGPGTRLTVL.

This clone appeared a single time. The rearrangement joins TRBV6-1 to TRBJ2-2, with 11 bases that match TRBD2. This CDR3 has 14 residues. V trimming: 7 bases; J trimming: 3 bases; junction bases outside the gene matches: 1. CDR1 MNHNS and CDR2 SASEGT come from the germline V gene. This chain's CDR3 is CASTGLADTGELFF. The DNA for the CDR3 is TGTGCCAGCACGGGACTAGCGGACACCGGGGAGCTGTTTTTT.

V is TRBV6-5 and J is TRBJ2-7, with D perhaps matching TRBD2 (6 bases). Germline CDR1 and CDR2: MNHEY and SVGAGI. The V end lost 4 bases, the J end lost 2 bases, and 15 bases lay between the germline ends. This CDR3 region has 15 residues. The CDR3 nucleotides are TGTGCCAGCAGTTCGCCGGGACTTTTTGCCTACGAGCAGTACTTC. It codes for CASSSPGLFAYEQYF.

The CDR3 region is CASSPPGTGRTVGEQYF. Here the CDR3 DNA reads TGTGCCAGCTCACCCCCCGGCACGGGTAGGACTGTAGGCGAGCAGTACTTC. The V call is TRBV18, the J call TRBJ2-7, with D perhaps matching TRBD2 (5 bases). The CDR3 has 17 amino acids. Germline CDR1 and CDR2: KGHSH and LQKENI. V was cut by 3 bases and J by 6 bases, with 24 bases left in between.

The V and J genes are TRBV6-1 and TRBJ2-2; perhaps TRBD1 as D (6 bases). V was pared by 1 base and J by 8 bases, with 17 bases between. Germline V lookup: CDR1 MNHNS, CDR2 SASEGT. This CDR3 has 16 residues. CDR3 residues: CASSEDWWGPRGELFF. DNA of the CDR3: TGTGCCAGCAGTGAAGATTGGTGGGGGCCAAGGGGGGAGCTGTTTTTT.

The chain joins TRBV30 to TRBJ2-1, with 8 bases matching TRBD1. The CDR3 extends over 14 amino acids. Per germline, CDR1 GTSNPN and CDR2 SVGIG (reference sequence). CDR3 DNA: TGTGTCTTAAGGGGCAGGGGGCTCATTAATGAGCAGTTCTTC. Translation gives CVLRGRGLINEQFF.

V gene TRBV6-5 combines with J gene TRBJ2-7; no clear D. The CDR3 loop spans 15 amino acids. Trimming stripped 4 bases from V and 7 bases from J, with 20 bases between. Germline V gene lookup returns CDR1 MNHEY and CDR2 SVGAGI. CDR3 region: CASSSARLKGREQYF. Here the CDR3 DNA reads TGTGCCAGCAGTTCTGCCAGGCTTAAGGGTAGGGAGCAGTACTTC.

V gene TRBV27 combines with J gene TRBJ1-1; D possibly corresponds to TRBD1 (5 bases). V dropped 4 bases and J dropped 3 bases, with 9 bases sitting between them. This CDR3 has 13 residues. In germline, CDR1 is MNHEY, CDR2 SMNVEV (reference sequence). The CDR3 DNA sequence: TGTGCCAGCAGTTATGAGGGACACACTGAAGCTTTCTTT. Its translation: CASSYEGHTEAFF.

The CDR3 loop is CASRKGQGRRNTGELFF. The CDR3 nucleotides read TGTGCCAGTCGCAAGGGGCAGGGAAGGCGGAACACCGGGGAGCTGTTTTTT. The chain recombines TRBV19 with TRBJ2-2, with D maybe TRBD1 (5 bases). CDR3 size: 17 residues. Germline-derived CDR1 and CDR2 are LNHDA and SQIVND (reference sequence). V was shortened by 8 bases and J by 1 base, with 20 bases between the two germline ends.

This chain links TRBV23-1 with TRBJ2-7; possibly TRBD2 for D (6 bases). TRBV23-1 has ORF status, its function being uncertain. The CDR3 length is 16 residues. V was pared by 6 bases and J by 0 bases, with 18 bases between. The CDR3 loop reads CASRGLWTLGSYEQYF. For the CDR3, the DNA is TGCGCCAGCAGGGGACTTTGGACCCTCGGCTCCTACGAGCAGTACTTC.

A single count supports this clone. The rearrangement joins TRBV9 to TRBJ2-2; 11 nucleotides align to TRBD2. The germline CDR1 and CDR2 sequences are SGDLS and YYNGEE. The CDR3 is 20 residues long. V dropped 1 base and J dropped 6; count of bases not matched to a gene: 17. DNA of the CDR3: TGTGCCAGCAGCGTATCCGGCCCTAGCGGGAGGCACGTTTCGGCCGGGGAGCTGTTTTTT. Its protein is CASSVSGPSGRHVSAGELFF.

CDR3 loop: CASTPDWAPGNTIYF. Here the CDR3 DNA reads TGTGCCAGCACCCCGGACTGGGCCCCCGGAAACACCATATATTTT. The genes are TRBV6-5 and TRBJ1-3; unclear D gene. V dropped 7 bases and J dropped 4 bases, with 17 bases sitting between them. CDR1 is MNHEY, CDR2 SVGAGI, per germline. The CDR3 has 15 residues.

The chain links TRBV28 to TRBJ2-1; a weak D match, TRBD2 (6 bases). V gave up 6 bases and J gave up 2 bases, with 11 bases separating them. This CDR3 comprises 14 residues. Germline V gives CDR1 MDHEN, CDR2 SYDVKM. CDR3 nucleotide sequence: TGTGCCAGCAGCGGTGCGGGGACCTACAATGAGCAGTTCTTC. The encoded protein is CASSGAGTYNEQFF.

The V gene is TRBV2, the J gene TRBJ2-1; TRBD2 matches 10 bases. This CDR3 contains 15 residues. Per germline, CDR1 SNHLY and CDR2 FYNNEI. V shed 8 bases, J shed 2 bases, and the junction held 6 bases outside the gene matches. This CDR3 is CASYSGTSAYNEQFF. Written as DNA, the CDR3 is TGTGCCAGCTACTCCGGGACTAGCGCCTACAATGAGCAGTTCTTC.